A single sample is the source of the 26 T cell receptor beta chains below, sequenced in a study of shared clonotypes between healthy human individuals. Repertoires were generated with immunoSEQ multiplex PCR, while TCRdb's copy carries only in-frame clones and drops some. The sample records about 1.5 million clones, about 98% being singletons. The specimen was naive CD4+ T cells sorted from blood. Subset reported: CD45RA+ positively selected. Every receptor here comes from a young man in good health.

The chain is built from TRBV9 and TRBJ2-1, with D uncertain. CDR1 is SGDLS and CDR2 is YYNGEE in the germline V gene. Trimming pared 0 bases from V and 0 bases from J, leaving 7 bases between. This CDR3 region has 15 residues. CDR3 amino acids: CASSVVSSSYNEQFF. In DNA form, the CDR3 reads TGTGCCAGCAGCGTAGTTTCGAGCTCCTACAATGAGCAGTTCTTC.

The CDR3 protein is CSVDRDRANEQFF. CDR3 nucleotides: TGCAGCGTTGACCGGGACAGGGCAAATGAGCAGTTCTTC. The gene calls are TRBV29-1 and TRBJ2-1; 9 nucleotides agree with TRBD1. V trimming: 3 bases; J trimming: 7 bases; junction bases outside the gene matches: 4. Germline values: CDR1 SQVTM, CDR2 ANQGSEA. This CDR3 spans 13 amino acids.

This clone has just one count. Additional DNA sequences in this sample encode the identical CDR3. The chain joins TRBV18 to TRBJ2-7; no clear D gene. The germline CDR1 and CDR2 sequences are KGHSH and LQKENI. V lost 3 bases and J lost 0, with 9 bases in between. The CDR3 length is 14 residues. The CDR3 here is CASSPLPSSYEQYF. CDR3 nucleotide sequence: TGTGCCAGCTCACCGTTGCCCAGCTCCTACGAGCAGTACTTC.

The genes are TRBV28 and TRBJ1-1, with D unresolved. Germline CDR1 MDHEN, CDR2 SYDVKM. The CDR3 is 16 residues long. V dropped 4 bases and J dropped 6 bases, with 21 bases sitting between them. This CDR3 reads CASSYAWGLGSPEAFF. CDR3 DNA sequence: TGTGCCAGCAGTTATGCCTGGGGTCTGGGCAGTCCTGAAGCTTTCTTT.

The chain is built from TRBV30 and TRBJ2-2; possible D gene TRBD2, 5 bases. The CDR3 has 13 residues. V gave up 3 bases and J gave up 6 bases, with 11 bases separating them. The germline V gene encodes CDR1 GTSNPN and CDR2 SVGIG (reference sequence). CDR3 sequence reads: CAWSREMPGELFF. CDR3 nucleotide sequence: TGTGCCTGGAGCCGGGAAATGCCCGGGGAGCTGTTTTTT.

The V gene is TRBV10-1, the J gene TRBJ2-3; TRBD2 might be the D (6 bases). Trimming took 5 bases from V and 1 from J, leaving 16 bases between them. Germline lookup yields CDR1 WNHNN and CDR2 SYGVQD (reference sequence). The CDR3 sequence is 16 residues long. The CDR3 reads CASSLNRDWGTDTQYF. The CDR3 DNA reads as TGCGCCAGCAGTCTTAACCGGGACTGGGGCACAGATACGCAGTATTTT.

The chain has TRBV30 and TRBJ1-2, with D perhaps matching TRBD1 (5 bases). V lost 0 bases and J lost 8, with 16 bases in between. Germline assignment: CDR1 GTSNPN and CDR2 SVGIG (reference sequence). This CDR3 has 14 amino acids. CDR3 sequence: CAWSVLHDQGGYTF. CDR3 in DNA: TGTGCCTGGAGTGTACTACATGACCAGGGCGGCTACACCTTC.

This chain connects TRBV9 to TRBJ2-5, with TRBD1 matching over 10 bases. Germline V gene lookup returns CDR1 SGDLS and CDR2 YYNGEE. The junction had 7 bases not matched to a gene; V was cut back by 4 bases and J by 4 bases. The CDR3 runs to 15 residues. For the CDR3, the DNA is TGTGCCAGCAGCCCACGGGACAGGGGTCCAGAGACCCAGTACTTC. Its protein product is CASSPRDRGPETQYF. The full variable domain, in which reference TRBV9 and TRBJ2-5 provide the parts outside the CDR3, is DSGVTQTPKHLITATGQRVTLRCSPRSGDLSVYWYQQSLDQGLQFLIQYYNGEERAKGNILERFSAQQFPDLHSELNLSSLELGDSALYFCASSPRDRGPETQYFGPGTRLLVL.

The V gene is TRBV5-4, the J gene TRBJ2-3, with TRBD2 matching 7 bases. This CDR3 comprises 14 residues. Trimming cost V 1 base and J 6 bases; bases outside gene matches: 5. Germline V gene lookup returns CDR1 SGHNT and CDR2 YYREEE (reference sequence). Here the CDR3 reads CASSLRRGVDTQYF. The CDR3 DNA is TGTGCCAGCAGCTTGCGACGGGGGGTGGATACGCAGTATTTT.

The chain is built from TRBV28 and TRBJ1-2; D is unresolved. V lost 4 bases to trimming and J lost 7 bases, with 10 bases between them. The CDR3 sequence is 12 residues long. Germline CDR1 and CDR2: MDHEN and SYDVKM. The CDR3 is CASSWAGAGYTF. Written as DNA, the CDR3 is TGTGCCAGCAGTTGGGCAGGTGCTGGCTACACCTTC.

The V gene is TRBV5-1, the J gene TRBJ1-2; a possible D gene is TRBD1 (5 bases). Germline V CDR1 and CDR2: SGHRS, YFSETQ. The CDR3 consists of 14 residues. With 0 bases removed from V and 6 bases from J, the gap between germline ends came to 12 bases. CDR3 in DNA: TGCGCCAGCAGCTTGGACAGGACGGATGATGGCTACACCTTC. Amino acids: CASSLDRTDDGYTF.

The V call is TRBV15, the J call TRBJ1-5; TRBD1 matches at 7 bases. Germline V lookup: CDR1 LNHNV, CDR2 YYDKDF (reference sequence). The CDR3 has 15 residues. Germline trimming cut 1 base from V and 2 bases from J; bases unmatched to any gene: 2. This CDR3 reads CATSRVDRGNQPQHF. The CDR3 DNA reads TGTGCCACCAGCAGAGTCGACAGGGGCAATCAGCCCCAGCATTTT.

The chain is built from TRBV4-1 and TRBJ2-1; weak D call: TRBD1 (6 bases). V lost 1 base and J lost 2, with 12 bases in between. CDR1 and CDR2 (germline): MGHRA, YSYEKL. The CDR3 sequence is 16 residues long. This CDR3 reads CASSQVGTSAYNEQFF. The DNA for the CDR3 is TGCGCCAGCAGCCAAGTTGGGACAAGCGCCTACAATGAGCAGTTCTTC.

J is TRBJ1-2 and V is TRBV29-1; 7 positions agree with TRBD1. Germline V gives CDR1 SQVTM, CDR2 ANQGSEA. The CDR3 runs to 14 residues. The V gene end was trimmed by 7 bases and the J gene end by 4 bases; junction bases not matched to a gene: 12. The CDR3: CSGSTGQPAYGYTF. CDR3 sequence (DNA): TGCAGCGGTTCGACGGGACAGCCGGCCTATGGCTACACCTTC.

This clone was found once. The chain combines TRBV27 with TRBJ2-1; TRBD1 agrees at 8 bases. The ends lost 3 bases at V and 3 bases at J; junction bases unmatched: 4. This CDR3 spans 15 amino acids. Germline V CDR1 and CDR2: MNHEY, SMNVEV (reference sequence). The CDR3 loop reads CASSLADRGYNEQFF. For the CDR3, the DNA is TGTGCCAGCAGTTTGGCCGACAGGGGCTACAATGAGCAGTTCTTC.

The V and J genes are TRBV2 and TRBJ2-6; tentative D call: TRBD1 (5 bases). The CDR3 runs 15 residues. Trimming removed 5 bases at V and 6 bases at J, with 14 bases between. Germline CDR1 and CDR2: SNHLY and FYNNEI. The CDR3 loop reads CASSKTRQSANVLTF. The CDR3 coding sequence is TGTGCCAGCAGTAAAACCCGACAGTCGGCCAACGTCCTGACTTTC.

The chain employs TRBV21-1 and TRBJ2-3; the table gives TRBD1 as D, unverified against the DNA. TRBV21-1 counts as a pseudogene. CDR3 size: 14 residues. CDR3 sequence: CASTRDRGPDTQYF. DNA of the CDR3: TGTGCCAGTACCAGGGACAGGGGGCCAGATACGCAGTATTTT.

The chain has TRBV7-9 and TRBJ1-1; a weak D match, TRBD1 (6 bases). V was clipped by 7 bases and J by 4 bases, with 13 bases between them. The CDR3 sequence is 13 residues long. The V gene's germline CDR1 is SEHNR and CDR2 FQNEAQ (reference sequence). The CDR3 DNA reads TGTGCCAGCAATCCCAGGGGTAGCACTGAAGCTTTCTTT. Protein product: CASNPRGSTEAFF.

The chain is built from TRBV29-1 and TRBJ2-2; D perhaps matches TRBD2 (7 bases). The V end was cut by 5 bases, the J end by 3 bases, with 22 bases between. The CDR3 is made up of 17 amino acids. Looked up from germline, CDR1 is SQVTM and CDR2 is ANQGSEA. CDR3 amino acids: CSVSRTGRGLDTGELFF. The CDR3 DNA reads TGCAGCGTTTCCCGAACTGGGAGGGGGTTGGACACCGGGGAGCTGTTTTTT.

This rearrangement joins TRBV5-1 to TRBJ2-1; weak D call: TRBD2 (5 bases). CDR1 and CDR2 from the germline V gene are SGHRS and YFSETQ. V was clipped by 1 base and J by 16 bases, with 12 bases between them. The CDR3 is 11 amino acids. CDR3 sequence (DNA): TGCGCCAGCAGCTTGTTTCCGGGATGTTTCTTC. It codes for CASSLFPGCFF.

This chain uses TRBV10-3 with TRBJ2-7, with 9 bases fitting TRBD1. Germline CDR1 ENHRY, CDR2 SYGVKD. With 4 bases clipped from V and 4 bases from J, the junction kept 8 bases outside the gene matches. This CDR3 has 15 amino acids. The CDR3 DNA reads TGTGCCATCAGTGGGGCCCGGGACAGGGAATACGAGCAGTACTTC. This gives the protein CAISGARDREYEQYF.

This rearrangement joins TRBV30 to TRBJ1-3; D gene unclear. This CDR3 is built from 15 residues. CDR1 is GTSNPN and CDR2 is SVGIG in the germline V gene (reference sequence). V was pared by 2 bases and J by 0 bases, with 11 bases between. The CDR3 DNA reads TGTGCCTGGAGTAGGACGGGGAACTCTGGAAACACCATATATTTT. It translates to CAWSRTGNSGNTIYF.

Here the CDR3 reads CASSPGQNTGELFF. The CDR3 nucleotides are TGTGCCAGCAGCCCCGGCCAGAACACCGGGGAGCTGTTTTTT. The rearrangement links TRBV7-9 to TRBJ2-2, with D unclear. The CDR3 loop spans 14 amino acids. V lost 5 bases to trimming and J lost 1 base, with 8 bases between them. Per germline, CDR1 SEHNR and CDR2 FQNEAQ (reference sequence).

V and J are TRBV15 and TRBJ2-7; possible D gene TRBD1, 6 bases. Germline V gene data show CDR1 as LNHNV and CDR2 as YYDKDF (reference sequence). CDR3 length: 14 residues. Trimming took off 5 bases at V and 0 bases at J, with 11 bases between the two ends. As DNA, the CDR3 is TGTGCCACCAGCCCCCGGGACAACTCCTACGAGCAGTACTTC. Its protein is CATSPRDNSYEQYF.

The J gene is TRBJ2-3, the V gene TRBV5-1; no reliable D call. V was trimmed by 4 bases and J by 6 bases, leaving 12 bases between them. Germline CDR1 SGHRS, CDR2 YFSETQ. The CDR3 is 13 residues long. CDR3 loop: CASSPLKDDTQYF. CDR3 DNA sequence: TGCGCCAGCAGCCCCTTGAAAGATGATACGCAGTATTTT.

This sequence joins TRBV5-5 and TRBJ2-1; 8 bases align to TRBD1. CDR1 is SGHKS, CDR2 YYEKEE, per germline (reference sequence). Losses at the gene ends were 0 bases for V and 8 bases for J; bases not matched to a gene: 10. This CDR3 has 16 residues. CDR3 protein: CASSLVRTGFSDEQFF. CDR3 nucleotides: TGTGCCAGCAGCTTGGTTAGGACAGGGTTTTCGGATGAGCAGTTCTTC.